Here is one TCR beta chain with its context. This sample was taken from a study of blood T cell repertoires in COVID-19. Turning to the study itself: COVID-19 samples, acute and convalescent, were from the United States, Italy and Spain. T cells, B-cell-depleted T cells, or PBMCs provided the cDNA or gDNA that served as material.

Original processing notes: How many nucleated cells were present was estimated from reference gene primer amplification. TCRdb keeps only in-frame clones here, not all; method: immunoSEQ multiplex PCR. That table supplies the V and J calls and clone size; D and trimming were determined from the DNA. The table lists under 200,000 clones, around 89% of them singletons. Germline V gene lookup returns CDR1 MNHEY and CDR2 SVGAGI. V gave up 4 bases and J gave up 1 base, with 10 bases separating them. The CDR3 runs 15 residues. The J gene is TRBJ2-2, the V gene TRBV6-5, with D possibly matching TRBD1 (6 bases). The sequenced sample consisted of peripheral blood. The origin of this receptor is a man in his forties or fifties with active or convalescent COVID-19. CDR3 loop: CASSSGVWNTGELFF. CDR3 sequence (DNA): TGTGCCAGCAGTTCAGGGGTATGGAACACCGGGGAGCTGTTTTTT.